What follows are 9 T cell receptor beta chains derived from one specimen sequenced in a study of control samples from healthy donors and cancer patients (dated by TCRdb to the early 2020s). The library was produced with the immunoSEQ multiplex PCR assay. The clones in this table, taken by TCRdb from immuneACCESS, are in-frame only. Not every clone is retained; where verified, under half of the shortfall comes from an unresolved V gene, and the cause of the rest is unknown. The sample table lists about 130,000 clones, more than 70% of them with a count of one. The ten largest clones capture roughly 3.2% of the sample. Sequencing was performed on blood. Source of these receptors: a man in his fifties in good health.

This clone showed up just once. This sequence joins TRBV21-1 and TRBJ2-2; the D call in the table, TRBD2, was not verified against the DNA. TRBV21-1 has pseudogene status. This CDR3 spans 15 amino acids. CDR3 sequence reads: CAPRTSGGSTGELFF. The CDR3 DNA reads as TGTGCCCCCAGGACTAGCGGGGGGAGCACCGGGGAGCTGTTTTTT.

The chain couples TRBV11-2 to TRBJ1-1; D might be TRBD1 (5 bases). Trimming pared 5 bases from V and 3 bases from J, leaving 13 bases between. The CDR3 totals 14 residues. Germline-derived CDR1 and CDR2 are SGHAT and FQNNGV. DNA for the CDR3: TGTGCCAGCAGCCTAGGGGCGGAGGACACTGAAGCTTTCTTT. Translating it yields CASSLGAEDTEAFF.

The V call is TRBV28, the J call TRBJ1-2; the D gene is possibly TRBD1 (6 bases). CDR1 is MDHEN and CDR2 is SYDVKM in the germline V gene. The ends were cut back, 6 bases at V and 4 bases at J, with 12 bases in the middle. The CDR3 length is 13 residues. The CDR3 spells CASSEGQFYGYTF. CDR3 sequence (DNA): TGTGCCAGCAGCGAAGGACAGTTCTATGGCTACACCTTC.

V usage is TRBV29-1 and J usage is TRBJ2-1, with D possibly called TRBD1 or TRBD2 (5 bases each). Germline assignment: CDR1 SQVTM and CDR2 ANQGSEA. The CDR3 runs 11 residues. V shed 6 bases and J shed 7 bases, with 10 bases lying between them. The CDR3 bases are TGCAGCGTCAGGGACGGAAATGAGCAGTTCTTC. It encodes CSVRDGNEQFF.

In this sample, this clone turned up once. The chain combines TRBV11-3 with TRBJ2-1; D gene uncertain. The V end was cut by 5 bases, the J end by 2 bases, with 19 bases between. Germline V gene data show CDR1 as SGHNT and CDR2 as YENEEA. This CDR3 spans 17 amino acids. DNA of the CDR3: TGTGCCAGCAGCCGCTTGTCTCCAAACAGCCCCTACAATGAGCAGTTCTTC. Encoded protein: CASSRLSPNSPYNEQFF.

Here the CDR3 DNA reads TGTGCCAGTAGTACGGAGAAATCCGGGGTCTACGAGCAGTACTTC. As protein: CASSTEKSGVYEQYF. This chain joins TRBV19 and TRBJ2-7, with D possibly being TRBD2 (5 bases). CDR3 length equals 15 residues. The V gene's germline CDR1 is LNHDA and CDR2 SQIVND (reference sequence). The V gene lost 4 bases and the J gene lost 3 bases, with 16 bases spanning the gap.

The chain is built from TRBV7-2 and TRBJ1-2; D might be TRBD1 (5 bases). Per germline, CDR1 SGHTA and CDR2 FQGNSA. The CDR3 has 16 amino acids. V was cut by 5 bases and J by 6 bases, with 22 bases left in between. CDR3 nucleotides: TGTGCCAGCAGCCCAGGTGGGGCAGAATCACTGCATGGCTACACCTTC. It specifies CASSPGGAESLHGYTF.

V and J are TRBV9 and TRBJ1-1; possible D gene TRBD1, 5 bases. CDR3 length equals 17 residues. Between the trimmed V and J ends, which lost 0 bases and 4 bases, there was a span of 19 bases. Looked up from germline, CDR1 is SGDLS and CDR2 is YYNGEE. CDR3 residues: CASSVAGGDGRRTEAFF. CDR3 sequence (DNA): TGTGCCAGCAGCGTAGCCGGGGGGGACGGCCGTCGCACTGAAGCTTTCTTT.

V and J are TRBV6-5 and TRBJ2-1; D perhaps matches TRBD1 (6 bases). The CDR3 runs 14 residues. Trimming removed 10 bases from V and 5 bases from J, with 18 bases in between. Germline V gene lookup returns CDR1 MNHEY and CDR2 SVGAGI. CDR3 DNA: TGTGCCACCCTGGGGCAGGGGTTGGACAATGAGCAGTTCTTC. This sequence encodes CATLGQGLDNEQFF.